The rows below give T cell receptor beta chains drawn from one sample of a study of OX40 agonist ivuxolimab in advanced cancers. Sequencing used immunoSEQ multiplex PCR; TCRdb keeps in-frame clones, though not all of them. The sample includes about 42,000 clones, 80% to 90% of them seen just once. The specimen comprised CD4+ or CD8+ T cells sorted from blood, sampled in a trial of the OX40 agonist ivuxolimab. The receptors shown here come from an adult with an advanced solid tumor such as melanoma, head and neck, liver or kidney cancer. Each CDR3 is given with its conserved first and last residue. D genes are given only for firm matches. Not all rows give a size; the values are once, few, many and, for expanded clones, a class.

cdr3_aa: CASSPPGVETQYF
cdr3_nt: TGTGCCAGCAGCCCCCCAGGGGTCGAGACCCAGTACTTC
j_call: TRBJ2-5
d_call: -
clone_size: -
v_call: TRBV7-8
cdr3_length: 13

cdr3_aa: CAWADRNRGGNTIYF
cdr3_nt: TGTGCCTGGGCTGACAGGAACCGGGGTGGAAACACCATATATTTT
j_call: TRBJ1-3
d_call: -
clone_size: -
v_call: TRBV30
cdr3_length: 15

cdr3_aa: CASGLAGVKPLVEQYF
cdr3_nt: TGTGCCAGCGGGTTAGCGGGAGTTAAGCCTCTTGTCGAGCAGTACTTC
j_call: TRBJ2-7
d_call: TRBD2
clone_size: -
v_call: TRBV6-6
cdr3_length: 16

cdr3_aa: CSVTYLAQRDYGYTF
cdr3_nt: TGCAGCGTTACCTACCTCGCGCAGAGGGACTATGGCTACACCTTC
j_call: TRBJ1-2
d_call: -
clone_size: -
v_call: TRBV29-1
cdr3_length: 15

cdr3_aa: CASTGSYEQYF
cdr3_nt: TGTGCCAGCACGGGCTCCTACGAGCAGTACTTC
j_call: TRBJ2-7
d_call: -
clone_size: once
v_call: TRBV6-1
cdr3_length: 11

cdr3_aa: CASSFRNSPLHF
cdr3_nt: TGTGCCAGCAGTTTCCGGAATTCACCCCTCCACTTT
j_call: TRBJ1-6
d_call: -
clone_size: -
v_call: TRBV27
cdr3_length: 12

cdr3_aa: CASSLAGVQETQYF
cdr3_nt: TGTGCCAGCAGCTTAGCGGGAGTCCAAGAGACCCAGTACTTC
j_call: TRBJ2-5
d_call: TRBD2
clone_size: -
v_call: TRBV28
cdr3_length: 14

cdr3_aa: CASSLLDRGEAFF
cdr3_nt: TGTGCCAGCAGTCTCCTCGACAGGGGTGAAGCTTTCTTT
j_call: TRBJ1-1
d_call: TRBD1
clone_size: -
v_call: TRBV27
cdr3_length: 13

cdr3_aa: CASRLGTGPNTEAFF
cdr3_nt: TGCGCCAGCAGACTCGGGACAGGGCCGAACACTGAAGCTTTCTTT
j_call: TRBJ1-1
d_call: TRBD1
clone_size: few
v_call: TRBV5-1
cdr3_length: 15

cdr3_aa: CASSPRYGSSKLFF
cdr3_nt: TGTGCCAGCAGCCCTCGATACGGCAGTTCAAAACTGTTTTTT
j_call: TRBJ1-4
d_call: -
clone_size: once
v_call: TRBV14
cdr3_length: 14

cdr3_aa: CASSDWGDSATNEKLFF
cdr3_nt: TGTGCCAGCAGTGATTGGGGGGACTCCGCAACTAATGAAAAACTGTTTTTT
j_call: TRBJ1-4
d_call: -
clone_size: -
v_call: TRBV6-1
cdr3_length: 17

cdr3_aa: CASSRLLAGEDEQFF
cdr3_nt: TGTGCCAGCTCACGTTTACTAGCGGGGGAAGATGAGCAGTTCTTC
j_call: TRBJ2-1
d_call: TRBD2
clone_size: -
v_call: TRBV18
cdr3_length: 15

cdr3_aa: CASSISWGLLYEQYF
cdr3_nt: TGTGCCAGTAGTATTTCTTGGGGACTGCTATACGAGCAGTACTTC
j_call: TRBJ2-7
d_call: -
clone_size: -
v_call: TRBV19
cdr3_length: 15

cdr3_aa: CASSEALATNTGELFF
cdr3_nt: TGTGCCAGCAGTGAAGCGCTAGCGACGAACACCGGGGAGCTGTTTTTT
j_call: TRBJ2-2
d_call: -
clone_size: -
v_call: TRBV6-1
cdr3_length: 16

cdr3_aa: CASSLDPDPSTDTQYF
cdr3_nt: TGTGCCAGCAGCTTGGATCCAGATCCTAGCACAGATACGCAGTATTTT
j_call: TRBJ2-3
d_call: -
clone_size: -
v_call: TRBV5-6
cdr3_length: 16

cdr3_aa: CASSPSRSDYTQYF
cdr3_nt: TGTGCCAGCAGCCCTTCTAGGTCAGACTATACGCAGTATTTT
j_call: TRBJ2-3
d_call: -
clone_size: -
v_call: TRBV7-3
cdr3_length: 14

cdr3_aa: CAWSQPGGPYNEQFF
cdr3_nt: TGTGCCTGGAGTCAACCCGGGGGGCCTTACAATGAGCAGTTCTTC
j_call: TRBJ2-1
d_call: -
clone_size: once
v_call: TRBV30
cdr3_length: 15

cdr3_aa: CASSSPLLGGADTQYF
cdr3_nt: TGTGCCAGCAGTTCTCCCCTATTAGGTGGAGCAGATACGCAGTATTTT
j_call: TRBJ2-3
d_call: -
clone_size: -
v_call: TRBV28
cdr3_length: 16

cdr3_aa: CASSSTGSETQYF
cdr3_nt: TGTGCCAGTAGTAGTACAGGGAGCGAGACCCAGTACTTC
j_call: TRBJ2-5
d_call: -
clone_size: -
v_call: TRBV19
cdr3_length: 13

cdr3_aa: CASSVGTGVGETQYF
cdr3_nt: TGTGCCAGCAGCGTAGGGACAGGGGTAGGAGAGACCCAGTACTTC
j_call: TRBJ2-5
d_call: TRBD1
clone_size: -
v_call: TRBV9
cdr3_length: 15

cdr3_aa: CASSKPNTGELFF
cdr3_nt: TGTGCCAGCAGTAAACCGAACACCGGGGAGCTGTTTTTT
j_call: TRBJ2-2
d_call: -
clone_size: -
v_call: TRBV6-5
cdr3_length: 13

cdr3_aa: CASSLDVGTGTDTQYF
cdr3_nt: TGTGCCAGCAGCTTAGATGTAGGGACAGGGACAGATACGCAGTATTTT
j_call: TRBJ2-3
d_call: TRBD1
clone_size: -
v_call: TRBV11-2
cdr3_length: 16

cdr3_aa: CASSEYSREESYNEQFF
cdr3_nt: TGTGCCAGCAGTGAATATAGTCGGGAGGAGAGCTACAATGAGCAGTTCTTC
j_call: TRBJ2-1
d_call: TRBD2
clone_size: once
v_call: TRBV25-1
cdr3_length: 17

cdr3_aa: CAISDMINYGYTF
cdr3_nt: TGTGCCATCAGTGATATGATTAACTATGGCTACACCTTC
j_call: TRBJ1-2
d_call: -
clone_size: -
v_call: TRBV10-3
cdr3_length: 13

cdr3_aa: CASSRRPGQGSYEQYF
cdr3_nt: TGTGCCAGCAGCCGCCGACCGGGACAGGGATCCTACGAGCAGTACTTC
j_call: TRBJ2-7
d_call: TRBD1
clone_size: -
v_call: TRBV14
cdr3_length: 16

cdr3_aa: CASSYSWDSNEKLFF
cdr3_nt: TGTGCCAGCAGTTACTCTTGGGACAGCAATGAAAAACTGTTTTTT
j_call: TRBJ1-4
d_call: TRBD1
clone_size: -
v_call: TRBV6-5
cdr3_length: 15

cdr3_aa: CASSLGLAEQGTQYF
cdr3_nt: TGTGCCAGCAGCTTGGGACTAGCGGAACAGGGTACGCAGTATTTT
j_call: TRBJ2-3
d_call: TRBD2
clone_size: once
v_call: TRBV5-4
cdr3_length: 15